These T cell receptor beta chains were read from a single sample in a study of blood T cells in healthy people across ages. TCRdb reprocessed the 5' RACE reads with MiXCR, giving one entry per CDR3 protein. Among roughly 1,300,000 distinct CDR3 sequences listed, around 59% were seen once. The sequencing sample was made of blood. These receptors were taken from a man aged 18 to 29 in good health. The conserved cysteine and the conserved F or W are not part of the CDR3 here. Each record gives: CDR3 protein, D gene, J gene, V gene, CDR3 length. A D gene is named only where the DNA matches it firmly.

cdr3_aa: SAKASGKLSTDTQY
d_call: TRBD2
j_call: TRBJ2-3
v_call: TRBV20-1
cdr3_length: 14

cdr3_aa: AISESWTGGFGTDTQY
d_call: -
j_call: TRBJ2-3
v_call: TRBV10-3
cdr3_length: 16

cdr3_aa: SVVDGSSYEQY
d_call: -
j_call: TRBJ2-7
v_call: TRBV29-1
cdr3_length: 11

cdr3_aa: ASSPVPALGTDTQY
d_call: -
j_call: TRBJ2-3
v_call: TRBV3-1
cdr3_length: 14

cdr3_aa: ASSHQTNTGELF
d_call: -
j_call: TRBJ2-2
v_call: TRBV7-9
cdr3_length: 12

cdr3_aa: ASSYPHGGARETQY
d_call: TRBD2
j_call: -
v_call: TRBV6-5
cdr3_length: 14

cdr3_aa: ASSTALTGEQY
d_call: TRBD1
j_call: TRBJ2-4
v_call: TRBV6-5
cdr3_length: 11

cdr3_aa: ASSLSITDSPKADTQY
d_call: -
j_call: TRBJ2-3
v_call: TRBV27
cdr3_length: 16

cdr3_aa: ASSQGTSMSNNEQF
d_call: TRBD2
j_call: TRBJ2-1
v_call: TRBV3-1
cdr3_length: 14

cdr3_aa: ASSLSSGYGYT
d_call: -
j_call: TRBJ1-2
v_call: TRBV27
cdr3_length: 11

cdr3_aa: ASSQVPGLQAADTQY
d_call: TRBD2
j_call: TRBJ2-3
v_call: TRBV4-1
cdr3_length: 15

cdr3_aa: ASSSLWEADHEQY
d_call: -
j_call: TRBJ2-7
v_call: TRBV7-2
cdr3_length: 13

cdr3_aa: ASSEGQGGTEAF
d_call: TRBD1
j_call: TRBJ1-1
v_call: TRBV25-1
cdr3_length: 12

cdr3_aa: ASSQVSRQLNEKLF
d_call: -
j_call: TRBJ1-4
v_call: TRBV3-1
cdr3_length: 14

cdr3_aa: ASRPVSLGTSFSETQY
d_call: TRBD2
j_call: -
v_call: TRBV3-1
cdr3_length: 16

cdr3_aa: ASITPSGRRDEQY
d_call: TRBD2
j_call: -
v_call: TRBV2
cdr3_length: 13